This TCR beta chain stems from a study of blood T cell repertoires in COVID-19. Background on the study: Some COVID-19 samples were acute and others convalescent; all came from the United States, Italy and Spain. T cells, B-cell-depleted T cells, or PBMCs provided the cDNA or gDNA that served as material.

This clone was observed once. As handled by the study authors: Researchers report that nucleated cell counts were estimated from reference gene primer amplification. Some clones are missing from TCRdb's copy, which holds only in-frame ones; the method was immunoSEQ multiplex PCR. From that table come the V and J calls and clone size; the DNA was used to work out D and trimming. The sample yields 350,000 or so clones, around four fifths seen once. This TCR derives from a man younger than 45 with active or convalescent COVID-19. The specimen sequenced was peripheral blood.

The CDR3 loop reads CASSLEGVPMTQHF. In DNA, the CDR3 is TGTGCCAGCAGCTTAGAGGGGGTACCTATGACCCAGCATTTT. The chain links TRBV7-2 to TRBJ1-5; D is possibly TRBD1 (6 bases). Germline lookup yields CDR1 SGHTA and CDR2 FQGNSA. CDR3 length: 14 residues. Between the trimmed V and J ends, which lost 1 base and 11 bases, there was a span of 15 bases.